These 12 T cell receptor beta chains share one sample of origin, sequenced in a study of T cell responses to AZD1222 COVID-19 vaccine. Sequencing was performed with immunoSEQ multiplex PCR; in TCRdb, only in-frame clones are kept and a portion is missing. The sample yields approximately 270,000 clones, almost 95% seen once. The source material was peripheral blood, sampled 28 days after the second AZD1222 dose. These receptor sequences come from an adult who received the AZD1222 COVID-19 vaccine.

V is TRBV7-2 and J is TRBJ2-7; D is ambiguous. Looked up from germline, CDR1 is SGHTA and CDR2 is FQGNSA. The CDR3 spans 13 residues. Trimming took 5 bases from V and 4 from J, leaving 12 bases between them. CDR3 loop: CASSPGFGYEQYF. CDR3 coding DNA: TGTGCCAGCAGCCCGGGCTTCGGGTACGAGCAGTACTTC.

Turning to this clone: Other nucleotide sequences in the sample specify the same CDR3. The chain uses TRBV29-1 and TRBJ1-2; 8 bases map to TRBD1. The CDR3 extends over 12 amino acids. Germline V CDR1 and CDR2: SQVTM, ANQGSEA. V shed 6 bases and J 2 bases; nucleotides not matched to a gene: 2. CDR3: CSVGQGNYGYTF. In DNA, the CDR3 is TGCAGCGTCGGACAGGGAAACTATGGCTACACCTTC. Complete variable domain (other parts from reference TRBV29-1 and TRBJ1-2): SAVISQKPSRDICQRGTSLTIQCQVDSQVTMMFWYRQQPGQSLTLIATANQGSEATYESGFVIDKFPISRPNLTFSTLTVSNMSPEDSSIYLCSVGQGNYGYTFGSGTRLTVV.

V and J are TRBV13 and TRBJ1-3; D unresolved. Germline CDR1 and CDR2: PRHDT and FYEKMQ (reference sequence). Trimming stripped 4 bases from V and 4 bases from J, with 2 bases between. This CDR3 has 11 residues. The CDR3 here is CASSYGNTIYF. The CDR3 DNA sequence: TGTGCCAGCAGCTACGGAAACACCATATATTTT.

This clone was recorded once. The gene calls are TRBV9 and TRBJ2-1, with no clear D. Germline CDR1 is SGDLS and CDR2 is YYNGEE. V lost 3 bases, J lost 1 base, and 11 bases lay in between. This CDR3 contains 15 residues. CDR3: CASSAGVSSYNEQFF. The CDR3 region has the DNA TGTGCCAGCAGCGCAGGCGTTTCTTCCTACAATGAGCAGTTCTTC.

The CDR3: CASSSGRGRGTEAFF. CDR3 DNA sequence: TGTGCCAGCAGCAGTGGACGGGGGCGAGGTACTGAAGCTTTCTTT. The rearrangement uses TRBV21-1 and TRBJ1-1. TRBV21-1 is listed as a pseudogene. The CDR3 runs to 15 residues.

This sequence joins TRBV5-8 and TRBJ2-3, with TRBD2 matching 9 bases. CDR3 length: 15 amino acids. Per germline, CDR1 SGHTS and CDR2 YDEGEE. The ends lost 2 bases at V and 2 bases at J; junction bases unmatched: 3. The CDR3 spells CASSFSGGLTDTQYF. CDR3 nucleotides: TGTGCCAGCAGCTTTAGCGGGGGCCTCACAGATACGCAGTATTTT. Full variable domain (missing parts from reference TRBV5-8 and TRBJ2-3): EAGVTQSPTHLIKTRGQQATLRCSPISGHTSVYWYQQALGLGLQFLLWYDEGEERNRGNFPPRFSGRQFPNYSSELNVNALELEDSALYLCASSFSGGLTDTQYFGPGTRLTVL.

CDR3 sequence: CASSRGSGADTQYF. Written as DNA, the CDR3 is TGTGCCAGCAGCCGCGGGTCCGGCGCAGATACGCAGTATTTT. This chain uses TRBV6-4 with TRBJ2-3; a weak D match, TRBD2 (5 bases). Germline V CDR1 and CDR2: MRHNA, SNTAGT. The germline V and J ends were trimmed by 6 bases and 4 bases, with 14 bases remaining between them. This CDR3 contains 14 residues.

V gene TRBV28 combines with J gene TRBJ1-3; no definite D call. Germline loops: CDR1 MDHEN, CDR2 SYDVKM. The CDR3 covers 15 residues. V lost 6 bases and J 4 bases, leaving 16 bases between the germline ends. CDR3 coding DNA: TGTGCCAGCAGCCCCCCGTCAGGTTGGGGAAACACCATATATTTT. This translates into CASSPPSGWGNTIYF.

V gene TRBV9 combines with J gene TRBJ2-1, with 7 bases that match TRBD2. V dropped 0 bases and J dropped 9; count of bases not matched to a gene: 3. This CDR3 is 13 amino acids long. Germline V CDR1 and CDR2: SGDLS, YYNGEE. CDR3 loop: CASSVVREGEQFF. CDR3 nucleotide sequence: TGTGCCAGCAGCGTAGTCAGGGAGGGTGAGCAGTTCTTC.

V gene TRBV28 combines with J gene TRBJ1-5, with D maybe TRBD1 (5 bases). Germline CDR1 reads MDHEN; CDR2 reads SYDVKM. V was pared by 4 bases and J by 4 bases, with 8 bases between. CDR3 length equals 13 residues. DNA of the CDR3: TGTGCCAGCAGTTGGGGGATTAATCAGCCCCAGCATTTT. This translates into CASSWGINQPQHF.

The rearrangement links TRBV5-1 to TRBJ2-7; D tentatively fits TRBD1 or TRBD2 (5 bases each). The ends were cut back, 4 bases at V and 4 bases at J, with 15 bases in the middle. CDR3 length: 14 residues. Germline V gives CDR1 SGHRS, CDR2 YFSETQ. The CDR3 region has the DNA TGCGCCAGCAGCGAACCGGGGCAGATTTACGAGCAGTACTTC. Translation: CASSEPGQIYEQYF.

The V and J genes are TRBV5-1 and TRBJ1-1; 8 bases fit TRBD1. The V segment lost 5 bases and the J segment 0 bases; nucleotides outside the gene matches: 6. The length of the CDR3 is 15 residues. The V gene's germline CDR1 is SGHRS and CDR2 YFSETQ. The CDR3 loop reads CASSTGGNLNTEAFF. The CDR3 DNA follows: TGCGCCAGCAGTACAGGGGGAAACCTGAACACTGAAGCTTTCTTT.